This TCR beta chain appears in the sequencing data of a study of follicular helper T cells after annual influenza vaccination. Study details: Blood was drawn on days 0, 7 and 28 after vaccination. Some donors were sampled over the 2013-2014, 2014-2015 and 2015-2016 vaccinations. Study findings and constraints: Recurrent ICOS+CD38+ cTfh clonotypes included tetramer and AIM influenza-specific ones.

Regarding time point: 2014-2015 season, pre-vaccination. Vaccine contraindications, substance abuse, HIV/AIDS, active malignancy and active illness excluded donors. Generated by immunoSEQ multiplex PCR, the TCRdb table keeps only in-frame clones and is missing some. Of roughly 27,000 clones in the sample, more than 80% were seen once. V was clipped by 4 bases and J by 0 bases, with 15 bases between them. The CDR3 contains 15 residues. Germline V gene data show CDR1 as SQVTM and CDR2 as ANQGSEA. Worth noting for this clone: Its matching antigen is unknown.

Sequenced material: CXCR5+ CD38- circulating T follicular helper cells from blood, taken on the day of influenza vaccination. Subset in this sample: circulating Tfh, non-naive CD4+CXCR5+PD-1+ (ICOS+CD38+ or ICOS-CD38-). This chain links TRBV29-1 with TRBJ1-1; D remains unclear. The sequence came from an adult who received the influenza vaccine. The CDR3 region has the DNA TGCAGCGTTGGAGGCCTCACACCGGTGAACACTGAAGCTTTCTTT. Translation: CSVGGLTPVNTEAFF. Drawing the rest from reference TRBV29-1 and TRBJ1-1, the complete variable domain is SAVISQKPSRDICQRGTSLTIQCQVDSQVTMMFWYRQQPGQSLTLIATANQGSEATYESGFVIDKFPISRPNLTFSTLTVSNMSPEDSSIYLCSVGGLTPVNTEAFFGQGTRLTVV.